This TCR beta chain was sequenced in a study of blood T cell repertoires in COVID-19. Study information: From T cells, B-cell-depleted T cells, or PBMCs came the material, which was cDNA or gDNA.

Produced via immunoSEQ multiplex PCR; TCRdb's table is partial and in-frame only. The table records 29,000 or so clones, around 74% of them present only once. The CDR3 sequence is 11 residues long. Per the germline V gene, CDR1 is MNHNY and CDR2 is SVGAGI (reference sequence). As to this clone: A junction end diverges from the germline sequence, so it may reflect a read error.

The receptor was isolated from a woman in her 70s with active or convalescent COVID-19. Sequences were obtained from peripheral blood. V and J are TRBV6-6 and TRBJ2-5; D might be TRBD1 (5 bases). The CDR3 DNA follows: TGTGCCAGCAGTCCAGACAGTCCAAAGCACTTC. Translating it yields CASSPDSPKHF.